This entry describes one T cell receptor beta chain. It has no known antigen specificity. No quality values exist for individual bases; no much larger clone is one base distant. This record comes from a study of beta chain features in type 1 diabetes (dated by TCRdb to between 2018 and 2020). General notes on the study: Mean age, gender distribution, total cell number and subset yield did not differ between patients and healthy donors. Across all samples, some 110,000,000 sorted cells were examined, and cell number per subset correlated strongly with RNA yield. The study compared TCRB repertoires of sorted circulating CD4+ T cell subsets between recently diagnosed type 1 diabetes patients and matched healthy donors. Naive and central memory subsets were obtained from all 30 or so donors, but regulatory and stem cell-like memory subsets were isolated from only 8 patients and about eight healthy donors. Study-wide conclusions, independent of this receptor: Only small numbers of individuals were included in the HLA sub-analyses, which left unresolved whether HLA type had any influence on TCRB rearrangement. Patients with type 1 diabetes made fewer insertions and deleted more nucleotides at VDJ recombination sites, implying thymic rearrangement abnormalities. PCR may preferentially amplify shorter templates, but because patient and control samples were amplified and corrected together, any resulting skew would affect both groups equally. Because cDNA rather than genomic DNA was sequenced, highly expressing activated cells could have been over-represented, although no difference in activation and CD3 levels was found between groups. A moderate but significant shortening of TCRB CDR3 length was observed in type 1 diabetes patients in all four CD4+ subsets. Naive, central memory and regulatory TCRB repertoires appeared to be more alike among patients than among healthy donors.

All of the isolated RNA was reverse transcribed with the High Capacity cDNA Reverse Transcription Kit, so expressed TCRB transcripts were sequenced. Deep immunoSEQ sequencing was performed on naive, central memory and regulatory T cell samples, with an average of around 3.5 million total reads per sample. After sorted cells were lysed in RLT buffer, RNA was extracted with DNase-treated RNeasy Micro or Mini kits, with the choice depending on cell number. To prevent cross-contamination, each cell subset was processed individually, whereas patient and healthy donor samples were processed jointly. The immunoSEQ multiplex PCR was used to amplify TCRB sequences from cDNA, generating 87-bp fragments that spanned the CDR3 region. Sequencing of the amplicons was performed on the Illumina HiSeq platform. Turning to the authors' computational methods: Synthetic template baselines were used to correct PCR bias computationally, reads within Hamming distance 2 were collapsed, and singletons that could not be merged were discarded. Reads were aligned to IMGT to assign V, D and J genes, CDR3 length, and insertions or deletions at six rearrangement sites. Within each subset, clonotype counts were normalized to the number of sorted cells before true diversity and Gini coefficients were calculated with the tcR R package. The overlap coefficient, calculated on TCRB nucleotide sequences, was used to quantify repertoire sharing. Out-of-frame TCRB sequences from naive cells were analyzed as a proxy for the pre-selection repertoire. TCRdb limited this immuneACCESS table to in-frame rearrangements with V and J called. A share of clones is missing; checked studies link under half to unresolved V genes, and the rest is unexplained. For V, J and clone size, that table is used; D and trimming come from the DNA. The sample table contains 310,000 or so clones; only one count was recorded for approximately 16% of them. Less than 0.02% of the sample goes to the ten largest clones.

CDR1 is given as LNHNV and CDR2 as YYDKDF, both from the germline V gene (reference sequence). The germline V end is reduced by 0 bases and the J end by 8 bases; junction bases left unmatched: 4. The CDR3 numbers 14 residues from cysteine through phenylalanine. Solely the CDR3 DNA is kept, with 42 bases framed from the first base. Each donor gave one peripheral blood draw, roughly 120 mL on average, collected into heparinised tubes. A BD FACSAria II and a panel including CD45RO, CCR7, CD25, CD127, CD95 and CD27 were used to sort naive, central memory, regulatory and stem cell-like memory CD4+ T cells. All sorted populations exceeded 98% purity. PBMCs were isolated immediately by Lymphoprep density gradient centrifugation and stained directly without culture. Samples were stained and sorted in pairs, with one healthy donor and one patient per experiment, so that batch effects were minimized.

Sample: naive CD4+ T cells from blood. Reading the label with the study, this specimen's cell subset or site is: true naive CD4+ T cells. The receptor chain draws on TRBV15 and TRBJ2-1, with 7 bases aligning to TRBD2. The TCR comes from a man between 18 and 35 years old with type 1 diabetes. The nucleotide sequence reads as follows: TGTGCCACCAGCAGAGATTCGGGGGGATATGAGCAGTTCTTC. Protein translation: CATSRDSGGYEQFF.